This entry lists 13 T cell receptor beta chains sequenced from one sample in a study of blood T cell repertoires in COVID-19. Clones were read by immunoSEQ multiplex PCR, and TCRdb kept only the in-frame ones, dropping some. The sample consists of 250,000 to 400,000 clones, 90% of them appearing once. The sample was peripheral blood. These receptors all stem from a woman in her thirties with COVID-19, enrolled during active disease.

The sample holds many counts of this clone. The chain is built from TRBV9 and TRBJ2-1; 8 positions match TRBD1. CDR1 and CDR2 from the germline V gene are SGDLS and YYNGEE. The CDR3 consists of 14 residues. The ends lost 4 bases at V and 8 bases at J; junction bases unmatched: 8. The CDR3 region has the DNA TGTGCCAGCAGCCTGACAGGGGAGTCCCATGAGCAGTTCTTC. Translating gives CASSLTGESHEQFF.

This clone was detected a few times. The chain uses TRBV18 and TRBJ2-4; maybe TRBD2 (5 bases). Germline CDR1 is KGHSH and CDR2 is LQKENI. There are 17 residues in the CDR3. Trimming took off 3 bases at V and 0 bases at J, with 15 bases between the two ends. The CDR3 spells CASSPPSFLLAKNIQYF. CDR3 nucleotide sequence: TGTGCCAGCTCACCTCCTAGCTTCTTGCTAGCCAAAAACATTCAGTACTTC.

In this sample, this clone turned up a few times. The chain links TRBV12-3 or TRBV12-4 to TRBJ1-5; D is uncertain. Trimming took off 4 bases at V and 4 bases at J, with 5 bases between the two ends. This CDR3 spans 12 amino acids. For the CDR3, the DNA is TGTGCCAGCAGTTATAGTAATCAGCCCCAGCATTTT. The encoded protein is CASSYSNQPQHF.

CDR3 DNA: TGTGCCAGCAGTGACGGAAGCGGGGTGGAAGCCTACGAGCAGTACTTC. This codes for CASSDGSGVEAYEQYF. The genes are TRBV6-1 and TRBJ2-7, with 7 bases lining up with TRBD2. CDR1 is MNHNS, CDR2 SASEGT, per germline. With V trimmed by 3 bases and J by 2 bases, 10 bases remained unmatched. There are 16 residues in the CDR3.

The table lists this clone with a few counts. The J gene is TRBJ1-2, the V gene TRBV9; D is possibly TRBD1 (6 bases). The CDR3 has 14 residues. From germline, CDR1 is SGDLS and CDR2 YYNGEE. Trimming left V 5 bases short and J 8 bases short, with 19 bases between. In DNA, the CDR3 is TGTGCCAGCAGACAAACAGGGTCAGACGGAGGCTACACCTTC. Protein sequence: CASRQTGSDGGYTF.

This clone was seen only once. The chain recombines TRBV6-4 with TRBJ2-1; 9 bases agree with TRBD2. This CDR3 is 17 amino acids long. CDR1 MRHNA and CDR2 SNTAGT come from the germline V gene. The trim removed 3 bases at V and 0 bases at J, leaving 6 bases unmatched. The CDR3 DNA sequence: TGTGCCAGCAGTGAGGAGTCTAGCGGGATCTCCTACAATGAGCAGTTCTTC. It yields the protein CASSEESSGISYNEQFF.

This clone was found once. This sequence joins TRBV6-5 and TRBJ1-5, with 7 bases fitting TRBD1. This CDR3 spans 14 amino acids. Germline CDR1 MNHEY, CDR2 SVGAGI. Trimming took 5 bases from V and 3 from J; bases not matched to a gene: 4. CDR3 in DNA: TGTGCCAGCAGTCAGGGGGGTTACAATCAGCCCCAGCATTTT. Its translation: CASSQGGYNQPQHF.

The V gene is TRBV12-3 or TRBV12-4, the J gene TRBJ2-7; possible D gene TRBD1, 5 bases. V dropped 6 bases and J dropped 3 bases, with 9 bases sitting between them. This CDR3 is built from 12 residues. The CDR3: CASRMDNYEQYF. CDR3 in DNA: TGTGCCAGCAGGATGGACAACTACGAGCAGTACTTC.

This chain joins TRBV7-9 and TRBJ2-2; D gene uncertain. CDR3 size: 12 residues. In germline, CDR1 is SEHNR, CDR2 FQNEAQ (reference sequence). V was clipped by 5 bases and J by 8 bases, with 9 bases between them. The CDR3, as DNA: TGTGCCAGCAGCCCCCAGGCGGGGGAGCTGTTTTTT. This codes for CASSPQAGELFF.

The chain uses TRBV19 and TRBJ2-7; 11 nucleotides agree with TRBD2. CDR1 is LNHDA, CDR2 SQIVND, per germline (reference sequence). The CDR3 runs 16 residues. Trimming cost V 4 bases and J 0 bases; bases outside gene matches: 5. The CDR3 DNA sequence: TGTGCCAGTAGTAAATCCGGGACTAGCGGCTCCTACGAGCAGTACTTC. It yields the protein CASSKSGTSGSYEQYF.

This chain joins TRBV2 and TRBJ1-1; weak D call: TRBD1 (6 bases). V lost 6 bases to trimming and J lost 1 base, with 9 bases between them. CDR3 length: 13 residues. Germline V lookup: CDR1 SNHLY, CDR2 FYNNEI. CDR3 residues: CASRKTGNTEAFF. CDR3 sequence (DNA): TGTGCCAGCAGAAAGACAGGGAACACTGAAGCTTTCTTT.

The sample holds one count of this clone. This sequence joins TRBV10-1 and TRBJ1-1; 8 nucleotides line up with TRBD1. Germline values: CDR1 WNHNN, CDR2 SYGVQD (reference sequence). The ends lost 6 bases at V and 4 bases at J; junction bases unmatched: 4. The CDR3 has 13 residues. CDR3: CASSLDRGTEAFF. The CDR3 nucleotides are TGCGCCAGCAGCCTAGACAGGGGCACTGAAGCTTTCTTT.

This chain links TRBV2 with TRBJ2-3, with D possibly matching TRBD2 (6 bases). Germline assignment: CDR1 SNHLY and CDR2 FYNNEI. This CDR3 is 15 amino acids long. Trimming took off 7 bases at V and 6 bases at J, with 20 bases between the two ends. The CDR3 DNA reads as TGTGCCAGCACGGCGGGGAGGAACCCCCCCGATACGCAGTATTTT. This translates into CASTAGRNPPDTQYF.